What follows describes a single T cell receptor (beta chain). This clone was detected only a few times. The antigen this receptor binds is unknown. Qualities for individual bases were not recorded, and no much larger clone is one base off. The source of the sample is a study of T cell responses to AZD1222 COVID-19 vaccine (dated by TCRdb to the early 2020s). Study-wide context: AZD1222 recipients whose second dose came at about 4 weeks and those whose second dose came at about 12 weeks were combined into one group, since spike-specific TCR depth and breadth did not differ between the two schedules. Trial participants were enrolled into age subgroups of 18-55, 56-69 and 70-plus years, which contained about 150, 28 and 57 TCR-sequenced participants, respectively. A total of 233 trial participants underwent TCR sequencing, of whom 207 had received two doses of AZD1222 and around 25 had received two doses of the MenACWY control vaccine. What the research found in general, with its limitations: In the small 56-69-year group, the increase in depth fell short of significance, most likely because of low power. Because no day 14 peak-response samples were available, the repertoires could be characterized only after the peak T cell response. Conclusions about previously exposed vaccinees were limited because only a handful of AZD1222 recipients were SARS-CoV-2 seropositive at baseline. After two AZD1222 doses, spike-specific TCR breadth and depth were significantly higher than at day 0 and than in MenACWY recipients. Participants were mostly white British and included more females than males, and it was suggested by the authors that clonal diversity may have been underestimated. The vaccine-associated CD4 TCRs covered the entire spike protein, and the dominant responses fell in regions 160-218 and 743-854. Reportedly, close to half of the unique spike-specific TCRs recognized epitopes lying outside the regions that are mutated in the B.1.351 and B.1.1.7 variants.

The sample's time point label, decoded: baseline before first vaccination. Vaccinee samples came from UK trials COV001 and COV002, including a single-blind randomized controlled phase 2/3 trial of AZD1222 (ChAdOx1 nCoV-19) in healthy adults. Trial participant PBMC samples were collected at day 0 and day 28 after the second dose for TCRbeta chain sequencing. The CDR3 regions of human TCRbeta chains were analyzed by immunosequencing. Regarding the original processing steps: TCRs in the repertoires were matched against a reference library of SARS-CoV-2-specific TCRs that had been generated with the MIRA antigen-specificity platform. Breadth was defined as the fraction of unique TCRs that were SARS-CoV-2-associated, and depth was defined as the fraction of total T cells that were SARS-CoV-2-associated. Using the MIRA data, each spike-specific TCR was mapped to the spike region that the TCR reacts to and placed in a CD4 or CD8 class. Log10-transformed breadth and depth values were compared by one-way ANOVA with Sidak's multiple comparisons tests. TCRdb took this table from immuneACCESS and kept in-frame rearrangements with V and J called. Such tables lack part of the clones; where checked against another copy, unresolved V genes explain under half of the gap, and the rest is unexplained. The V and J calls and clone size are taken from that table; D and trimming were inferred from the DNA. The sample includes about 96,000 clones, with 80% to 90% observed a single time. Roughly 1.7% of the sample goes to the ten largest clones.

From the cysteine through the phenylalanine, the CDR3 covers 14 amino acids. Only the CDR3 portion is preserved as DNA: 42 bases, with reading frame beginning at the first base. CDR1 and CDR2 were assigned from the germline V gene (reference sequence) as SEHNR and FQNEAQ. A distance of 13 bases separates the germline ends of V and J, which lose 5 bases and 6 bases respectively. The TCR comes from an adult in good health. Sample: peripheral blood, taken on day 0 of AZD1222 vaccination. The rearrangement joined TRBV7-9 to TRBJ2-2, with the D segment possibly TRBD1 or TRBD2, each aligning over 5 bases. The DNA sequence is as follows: TGTGCCAGCAGCCTTGCCCGGGACGCCGGGGAGCTGTTTTTT. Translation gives CASSLARDAGELFF.